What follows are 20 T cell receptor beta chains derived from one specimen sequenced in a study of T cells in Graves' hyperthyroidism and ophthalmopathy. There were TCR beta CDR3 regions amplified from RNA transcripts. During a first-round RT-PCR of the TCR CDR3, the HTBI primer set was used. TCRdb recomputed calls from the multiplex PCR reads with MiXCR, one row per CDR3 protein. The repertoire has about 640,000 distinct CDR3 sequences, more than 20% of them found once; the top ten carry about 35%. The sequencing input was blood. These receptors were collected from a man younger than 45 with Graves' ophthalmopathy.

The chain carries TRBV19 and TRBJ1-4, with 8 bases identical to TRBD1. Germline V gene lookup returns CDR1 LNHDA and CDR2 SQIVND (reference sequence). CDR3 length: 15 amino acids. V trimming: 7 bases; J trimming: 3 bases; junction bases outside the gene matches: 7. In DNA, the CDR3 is TGTGCCAGTAAGAGACCGGGACAGGCTAATGAAAAACTGTTTTTT. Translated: CASKRPGQANEKLFF.

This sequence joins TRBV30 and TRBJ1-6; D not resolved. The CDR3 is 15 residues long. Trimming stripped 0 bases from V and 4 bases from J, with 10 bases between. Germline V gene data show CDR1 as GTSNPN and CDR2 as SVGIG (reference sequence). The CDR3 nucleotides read TGTGCCTGGAGTGTTACAGCCAGTTATAATTCACCCCTCCACTTT. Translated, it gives CAWSVTASYNSPLHF.

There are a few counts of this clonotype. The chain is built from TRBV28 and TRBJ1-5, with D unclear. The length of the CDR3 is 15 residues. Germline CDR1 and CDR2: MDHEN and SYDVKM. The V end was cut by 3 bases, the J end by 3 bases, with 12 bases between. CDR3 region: CASSFGESPNQPQHF. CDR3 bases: TGTGCCAGCAGTTTTGGGGAATCACCCAATCAGCCCCAGCATTTT.

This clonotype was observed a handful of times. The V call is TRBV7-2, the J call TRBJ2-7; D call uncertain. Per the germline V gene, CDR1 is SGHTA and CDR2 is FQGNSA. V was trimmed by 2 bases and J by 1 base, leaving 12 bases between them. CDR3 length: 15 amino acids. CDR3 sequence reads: CASSLIPPRSYEQYF. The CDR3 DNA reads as TGTGCCAGCAGCTTAATCCCGCCAAGGTCCTACGAGCAGTACTTC.

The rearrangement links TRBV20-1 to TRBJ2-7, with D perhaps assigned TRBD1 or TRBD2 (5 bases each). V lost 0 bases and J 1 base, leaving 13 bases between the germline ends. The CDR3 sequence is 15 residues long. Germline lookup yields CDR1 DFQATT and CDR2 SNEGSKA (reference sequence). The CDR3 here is CSARERAGMSYEQYF. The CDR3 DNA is TGCAGTGCTAGAGAGCGGGCAGGGATGTCCTACGAGCAGTACTTC.

For the CDR3, the DNA is TGCGCCAGCAGCCCGACGGGGAGGGTTACTGAAAAACTGTTTTTT. Residues: CASSPTGRVTEKLFF. V is TRBV4-3 and J is TRBJ1-4; no firm D call. This CDR3 region has 15 residues. V was pared by 4 bases and J by 7 bases, with 16 bases between. CDR1 LGHNA and CDR2 YSLEER come from the germline V gene.

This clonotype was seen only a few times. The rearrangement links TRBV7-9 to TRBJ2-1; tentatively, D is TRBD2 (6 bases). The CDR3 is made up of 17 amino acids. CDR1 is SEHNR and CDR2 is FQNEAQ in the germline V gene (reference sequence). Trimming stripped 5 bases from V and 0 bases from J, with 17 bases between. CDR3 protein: CASSRPPRGTSYNEQFF. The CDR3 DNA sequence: TGTGCCAGCAGCCGGCCCCCGCGGGGTACCTCCTACAATGAGCAGTTCTTC.

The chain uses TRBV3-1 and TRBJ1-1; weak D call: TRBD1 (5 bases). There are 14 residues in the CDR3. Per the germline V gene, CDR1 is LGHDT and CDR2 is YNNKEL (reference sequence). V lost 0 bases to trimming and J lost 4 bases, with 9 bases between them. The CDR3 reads CASSQEGQGTEAFF. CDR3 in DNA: TGTGCCAGCAGCCAAGAAGGGCAGGGCACTGAAGCTTTCTTT.

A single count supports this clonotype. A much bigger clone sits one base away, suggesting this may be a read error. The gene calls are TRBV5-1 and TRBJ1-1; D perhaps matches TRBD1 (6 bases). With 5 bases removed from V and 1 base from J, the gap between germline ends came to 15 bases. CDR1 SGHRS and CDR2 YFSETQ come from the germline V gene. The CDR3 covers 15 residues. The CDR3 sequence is CASRQGMETNTEAFF. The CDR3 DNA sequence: TGCGCCAGCAGACAGGGCATGGAAACGAACACTGAAGCTTTCTTT.

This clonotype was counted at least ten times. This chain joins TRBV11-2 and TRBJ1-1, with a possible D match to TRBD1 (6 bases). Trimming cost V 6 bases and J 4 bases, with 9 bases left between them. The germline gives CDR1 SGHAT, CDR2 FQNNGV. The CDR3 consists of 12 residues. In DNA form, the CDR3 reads TGTGCCAGCAGTTACAGGGCCACTGAAGCTTTCTTT. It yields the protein CASSYRATEAFF.

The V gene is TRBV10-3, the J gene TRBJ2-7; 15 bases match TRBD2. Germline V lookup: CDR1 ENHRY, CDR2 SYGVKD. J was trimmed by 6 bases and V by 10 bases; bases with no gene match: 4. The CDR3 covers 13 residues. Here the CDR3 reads CATGLAGGGEQYF. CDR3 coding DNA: TGTGCCACTGGACTAGCGGGAGGGGGCGAGCAGTACTTC.

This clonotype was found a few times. CDR3 coding DNA: TGTGCCAGCAGCCCCGCTGGCGCAGAGCCCTACGAGCAGTACTTC. This encodes CASSPAGAEPYEQYF. The chain employs TRBV7-9 and TRBJ2-7, with no clear D. Trimming took 5 bases from V and 2 from J, leaving 16 bases between them. The CDR3 totals 15 residues. CDR1 is SEHNR and CDR2 is FQNEAQ in the germline V gene (reference sequence). Full variable domain (outside the CDR3, taken from reference TRBV7-9 and TRBJ2-7): DTGVSQNPRHKITKRGQNVTFRCDPISEHNRLYWYRQTLGQGPEFLTYFQNEAQLEKSRLLSDRFSAERPKGSFSTLEIQRTEQGDSAMYLCASSPAGAEPYEQYFGPGTRLTVT.

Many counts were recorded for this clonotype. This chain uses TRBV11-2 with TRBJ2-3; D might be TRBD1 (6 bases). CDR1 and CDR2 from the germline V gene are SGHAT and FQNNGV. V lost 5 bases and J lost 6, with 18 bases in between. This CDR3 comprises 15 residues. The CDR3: CASSPLTGPRDTQYF. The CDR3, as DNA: TGTGCCAGCAGCCCATTGACAGGCCCTCGGGATACGCAGTATTTT.

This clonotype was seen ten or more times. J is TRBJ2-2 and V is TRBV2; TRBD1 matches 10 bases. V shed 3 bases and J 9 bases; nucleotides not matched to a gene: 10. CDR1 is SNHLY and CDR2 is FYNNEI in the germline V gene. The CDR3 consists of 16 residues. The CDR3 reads CASSDRRGQGLRELFF. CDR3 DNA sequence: TGTGCCAGCAGTGATAGACGGGGACAGGGGCTGAGGGAGCTGTTTTTT.

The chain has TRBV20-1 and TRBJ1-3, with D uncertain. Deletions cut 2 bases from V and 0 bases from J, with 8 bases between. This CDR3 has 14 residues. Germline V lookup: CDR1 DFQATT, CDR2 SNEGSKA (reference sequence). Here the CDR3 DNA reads TGCAGTGCTAGACTAGCCTACTCTGGAAACACCATATATTTT. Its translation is CSARLAYSGNTIYF.

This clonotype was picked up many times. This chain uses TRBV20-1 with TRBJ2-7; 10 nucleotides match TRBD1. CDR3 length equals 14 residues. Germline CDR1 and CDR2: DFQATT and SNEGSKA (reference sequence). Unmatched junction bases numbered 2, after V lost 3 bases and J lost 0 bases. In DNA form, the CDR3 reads TGCAGTGCTAGTGGGACAGGGGCCTCCTACGAGCAGTACTTC. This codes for CSASGTGASYEQYF.

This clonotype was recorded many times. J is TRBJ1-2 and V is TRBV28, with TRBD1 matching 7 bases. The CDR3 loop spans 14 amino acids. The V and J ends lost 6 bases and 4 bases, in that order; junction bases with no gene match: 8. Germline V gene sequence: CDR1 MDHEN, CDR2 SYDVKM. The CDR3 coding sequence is TGTGCCAGCAGCGCTGACAGGGCTCCCTATGGCTACACCTTC. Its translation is CASSADRAPYGYTF.

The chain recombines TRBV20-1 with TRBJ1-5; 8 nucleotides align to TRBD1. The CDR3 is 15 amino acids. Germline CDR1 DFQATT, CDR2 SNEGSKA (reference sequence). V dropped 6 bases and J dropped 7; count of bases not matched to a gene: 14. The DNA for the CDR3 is TGCAGTGCCACACCGGACAGGGTAACACGGCAGCCCCAGCATTTT. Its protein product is CSATPDRVTRQPQHF.

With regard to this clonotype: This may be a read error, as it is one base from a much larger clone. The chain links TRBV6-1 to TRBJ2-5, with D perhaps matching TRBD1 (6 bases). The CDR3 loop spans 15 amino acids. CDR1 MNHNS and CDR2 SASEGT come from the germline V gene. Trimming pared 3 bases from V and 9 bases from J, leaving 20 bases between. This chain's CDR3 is CASSETQGLKEAQYF. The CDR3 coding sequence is TGTGCCAGCAGTGAGACACAGGGTCTTAAGGAGGCCCAGTACTTC.

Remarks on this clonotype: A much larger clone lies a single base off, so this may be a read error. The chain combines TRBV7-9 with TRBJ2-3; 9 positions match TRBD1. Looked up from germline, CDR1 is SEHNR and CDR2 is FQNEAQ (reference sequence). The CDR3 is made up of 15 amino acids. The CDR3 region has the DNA TGTACCAGCAGCCCCCCTTGGGACAGGGAGGATACGCAGTATTTT. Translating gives CTSSPPWDREDTQYF.